This T cell receptor beta chain was sequenced in a study of early T cells in non-severe SARS-CoV-2 infection. Study background: The input, bulk RNA from unsorted whole blood, was sequenced, and chains were unpaired.

Trimming took 0 bases from V and 6 from J, leaving 3 bases between them. Germline V CDR1 and CDR2: DFQATT, SNEGSKA (reference sequence). The CDR3 has 11 residues. Study-wide results and caveats: VDJdb-based annotation leaned toward anti-spike CD8 responses and missed private and CD4 specificities.

Researchers attached unique molecular identifiers to individual cDNA molecules. MiXCR, applied by TCRdb to the 5' RACE reads, yields one record per CDR3 protein. The repertoire includes 40,000 to 55,000 distinct CDR3 sequences, 7.7% of them detected once, and around 6.1% sits in the top ten. This clonotype was recorded many times. Its cognate antigen is unknown. This clonotype was obtained from an adult who was a healthcare worker with PCR-confirmed SARS-CoV-2 infection or an uninfected control (not recorded which). The chain is built from TRBV20-1 and TRBJ2-1; D unclear. The source material was whole blood. CDR3 DNA: TGCAGTGCTAGAGACCGCAATGAGCAGTTCTTC. This gives the protein CSARDRNEQFF.